This T cell receptor beta chain is drawn from a study of cytomegalovirus exposure and HLA in healthy donors. About this clone: Antigen specificity is unknown.

Germline V gives CDR1 SQVTM, CDR2 ANQGSEA. V dropped 6 bases and J dropped 3; count of bases not matched to a gene: 9. This CDR3 has 14 amino acids. Broader study findings: In vitro data verified a few CMV-associated chains as specific for CMV antigens.

The assay was immunoSEQ multiplex PCR, and TCRdb's table has in-frame clones only and misses some. The table records around 170,000 clones, 85% of them present only once. Sample: PBMCs. The V gene is TRBV29-1, the J gene TRBJ2-7; 9 bases align to TRBD1. This clonotype originated in a man between 18 and 35 years old in good health and CMV-seropositive. CDR3 DNA sequence: TGCAGCGTGGCAGGGACAGGGTCCCTCTACGAGCAGTACTTC. Encoded protein: CSVAGTGSLYEQYF.